This TCR beta chain was obtained from a study of response to subunit inactivated influenza vaccine. Findings of the study overall: Authors proposed each seasonal influenza vaccination draws in few new T cells.

Comments on this clonotype: Its antigen is not known.

The CDR3 runs 17 residues. V lost 4 bases to trimming and J lost 0 bases; unmatched junction nucleotides: 9. Germline V gene lookup returns CDR1 MDHEN and CDR2 SYDVKM. One entry per CDR3 protein, called by TCRdb with MiXCR from the RT-PCR reads. Of some 640,000 distinct CDR3 sequences in the sample, around 13% were seen once. The sequence was collected from a man over 45 who received an inactivated influenza vaccine. The sequences come from PBMCs from blood, collected 14 days before vaccination. The chain combines TRBV28 with TRBJ2-7, with 10 nucleotides matching TRBD2. As DNA, the CDR3 is TGTGCCAGCAGTTCGTCTAGCGGGAGTTTCGTCTCCTACGAGCAGTACTTC. Protein sequence: CASSSSSGSFVSYEQYF.